One and the same sample provided the 9 T cell receptor beta chains below, sequenced in a study of T cell repertoires in cytomegalovirus infection (dated by TCRdb to about 2019). Antigens for these TCRs are unknown. In light of the paper, this sample's treatment or condition label describes: in vitro stimulation with specific CMV peptide epitopes to enrich CMV-specific T cells. The sample was run on an Illumina HiSeq 1500. TCRdb reworked the public reads: Q25 trimming with fastp, MiXCR clone assembly, productive beta chains retained. Every distinct CDR3 protein forms one entry, paired with its most common genes and DNA. The sample data list hundreds of thousands of distinct CDR3 sequences, and roughly 30% of these were observed just once. The ten largest account for 15% to 20% of the sample. Here the sequenced sample was cultured PBMCs, taken from culture after CMV antigen stimulation. These TCRs come from a human donor in good health (CMV status not recorded). Some clones in this sample may be carry-over from other donors' samples.

This chain connects TRBV7-6 to TRBJ2-1, with TRBD2 identical over 7 bases. The CDR3 runs to 15 residues. Germline V CDR1 and CDR2: SGHVS, FNYEAQ. J gave up 4 bases and V 1 base, and 4 bases lay outside the gene matches. This CDR3 is CASSLGAGRYNEQFF. CDR3 sequence (DNA): TGTGCCAGCAGCTTAGGAGCGGGGCGGTACAATGAGCAGTTCTTC. The full variable domain, completed using reference TRBV7-6 and TRBJ2-1, is GAGVSQSPRYKVTKRGQDVALRCDPISGHVSLYWYRQALGQGPEFLTYFNYEAQQDKSGLPNDRFSAERPEGSISTLTIQRTEQRDSAMYRCASSLGAGRYNEQFFGPGTRLTVL.

The chain carries TRBV15 and TRBJ2-5; 14 nucleotides match TRBD2. Trimming took 3 bases from V and 5 from J; bases not matched to a gene: 2. CDR3 length: 15 residues. The germline V gene has CDR1 LNHNV and CDR2 YYDKDF (reference sequence). The CDR3 loop reads CATSRGTSGSETQYF. In nucleotides, the CDR3 is TGTGCCACCAGCAGGGGGACTAGCGGGAGTGAGACCCAGTACTTC. Supplemented by reference TRBV15 and TRBJ2-5, the full variable domain reads DAMVIQNPRYQVTQFGKPVTLSCSQTLNHNVMYWYQQKSSQAPKLLFHYYDKDFNNEADTPDNFQSRRPNTSFCFLDIRSPGLGDTAMYLCATSRGTSGSETQYFGPGTRLLVL.

This clonotype has only a few counts. The chain combines TRBV6-1 with TRBJ1-1; 9 bases fit TRBD1. This CDR3 has 11 residues. The ends lost 10 bases at V and 4 bases at J; junction bases unmatched: 1. Germline CDR1 reads MNHNS; CDR2 reads SASEGT. This CDR3 is CATQGATEAFF. CDR3 nucleotides: TGTGCCACACAGGGGGCCACTGAAGCTTTCTTT.

This sequence joins TRBV4-1 and TRBJ1-5; 8 bases match TRBD1. The CDR3 runs 15 residues. Unmatched junction bases numbered 7, after V lost 4 bases and J lost 5 bases. Germline lookup yields CDR1 MGHRA and CDR2 YSYEKL. The CDR3 region has the DNA TGCGCCAGCAGCCCTAGGGACAGGACCTATCAGCCCCAGCATTTT. Translation: CASSPRDRTYQPQHF.

The J gene is TRBJ2-5, the V gene TRBV7-2, with 14 bases aligning to TRBD2. The CDR3 runs to 18 residues. V shed 4 bases and J 5 bases; nucleotides not matched to a gene: 12. The germline V gene encodes CDR1 SGHTA and CDR2 FQGNSA. The CDR3 is CASSSLRWGLAGDETQYF. The CDR3 coding sequence is TGTGCCAGCAGCTCCCTCAGGTGGGGACTAGCGGGAGATGAGACCCAGTACTTC. Using reference TRBV7-2 and TRBJ2-5 for the parts outside the CDR3, the full variable domain is GAGVSQSPSNKVTEKGKDVELRCDPISGHTALYWYRQSLGQGLEFLIYFQGNSAPDKSGLPSDRFSAERTGGSVSTLTIQRTQQEDSAVYLCASSSLRWGLAGDETQYFGPGTRLLVL.

This clonotype was detected many times. The rearrangement links TRBV7-2 to TRBJ2-7; perhaps TRBD2 as D (6 bases). V lost 5 bases and J 2 bases, leaving 13 bases between the germline ends. The V gene's germline CDR1 is SGHTA and CDR2 FQGNSA. The CDR3 extends over 14 amino acids. The CDR3 loop is CASSPGTGAYEQYF. The CDR3 nucleotides are TGTGCCAGCAGCCCGGGGACGGGGGCCTACGAGCAGTACTTC.

The rearrangement links TRBV6-6 to TRBJ2-7, with D possibly matching TRBD1 (6 bases). V was clipped by 0 bases and J by 1 base, with 10 bases between them. CDR3 length equals 15 residues. CDR1 is MNHNY and CDR2 is SVGAGI in the germline V gene (reference sequence). CDR3 residues: CASSYSIGQSYEQYF. Here the CDR3 DNA reads TGTGCCAGCAGTTACTCGATCGGACAGTCCTACGAGCAGTACTTC.

In its sample, this clonotype was seen a few times. The chain uses TRBV11-3 and TRBJ1-5; D unclear. The germline CDR1 and CDR2 sequences are SGHNT and YENEEA. The CDR3 is 15 residues long. V lost 6 bases, J lost 0 bases, and 12 bases lay in between. The CDR3 sequence: CASSRTENSNQPQHF. The CDR3 DNA follows: TGTGCCAGCAGTAGAACAGAGAATAGCAATCAGCCCCAGCATTTT.

This sequence joins TRBV20-1 and TRBJ2-7, with TRBD1 matching 8 bases. J lost 6 bases, V lost 3 bases, and 7 bases had no gene match. The CDR3 runs 13 residues. Germline loops: CDR1 DFQATT, CDR2 SNEGSKA (reference sequence). CDR3 in DNA: TGCAGTGCTAGTGGACAGGGAAGGGGCGAGCAGTACTTC. It specifies CSASGQGRGEQYF.